The next 15 T cell receptor beta chains were all read from a single sample in a study of T cell changes during pregnancy in multiple sclerosis. Clones were read by immunoSEQ multiplex PCR, and TCRdb kept only the in-frame ones, dropping some. The sample contains about 44,000 clones, roughly 92% of which appear only once. The material sequenced was CD4+ T cells from peripheral blood mononuclear cells, taken in the first trimester of pregnancy. The receptors were sampled from a female donor with multiple sclerosis, enrolled in a pregnancy study.

V and J are TRBV6-5 and TRBJ2-3; 13 positions match TRBD2. Germline lookup yields CDR1 MNHEY and CDR2 SVGAGI. Unmatched junction bases numbered 0, after V lost 6 bases and J lost 0 bases. This CDR3 has 15 amino acids. In DNA, the CDR3 is TGTGCCAGCAGGGGACTAGCGGGAAGCACAGATACGCAGTATTTT. Its translation: CASRGLAGSTDTQYF.

The CDR3 protein is CASSQSKGIGTGLGETQYF. CDR3 bases: TGCGCCAGCAGCCAATCCAAAGGGATAGGGACAGGGCTTGGAGAGACCCAGTACTTC. The chain links TRBV4-3 to TRBJ2-5, with 9 bases aligning to TRBD1. The V gene's germline CDR1 is LGHNA and CDR2 YSLEER. V shed 2 bases, J shed 4 bases, and the junction held 17 bases outside the gene matches. The CDR3 has 19 amino acids.

The rearrangement joins TRBV5-1 to TRBJ2-1; 9 nucleotides match TRBD2. The V segment lost 4 bases and the J segment 6 bases; nucleotides outside the gene matches: 11. Germline CDR1 and CDR2: SGHRS and YFSETQ. This CDR3 is built from 16 residues. The CDR3 region is CASSIQISGSLNEQFF. The CDR3 coding sequence is TGCGCCAGCAGCATTCAAATTAGCGGGAGTCTCAATGAGCAGTTCTTC.

The chain employs TRBV19 and TRBJ2-7; D is uncertain. This CDR3 contains 14 residues. Between the trimmed V and J ends, which lost 1 base and 2 bases, there was a span of 9 bases. The germline gives CDR1 LNHDA, CDR2 SQIVND (reference sequence). CDR3 bases: TGTGCCAGTAGTATAGCCAACGGAGCCTACGAGCAGTACTTC. Encoded protein: CASSIANGAYEQYF. Looking up the rest from reference TRBV19 and TRBJ2-7 gives the full variable domain: DGGITQSPKYLFRKEGQNVTLSCEQNLNHDAMYWYRQDPGQGLRLIYYSQIVNDFQKGDIAEGYSVSREKKESFPLTVTSAQKNPTAFYLCASSIANGAYEQYFGPGTRLTVT.

This clone appeared once. The chain joins TRBV7-2 to TRBJ2-7; TRBD2 is a possible D gene (6 bases). The V and J ends lost 6 bases and 2 bases respectively, with 17 bases between them. The CDR3 sequence is 15 residues long. The germline V gene has CDR1 SGHTA and CDR2 FQGNSA. The CDR3 protein is CASSLLALAAYEQYF. CDR3 sequence (DNA): TGTGCCAGCAGTTTATTGGCACTAGCAGCCTACGAGCAGTACTTC.

Only a few counts were recorded for this clone. The chain has TRBV5-4 and TRBJ2-7; the match to TRBD2 covers 13 bases. This CDR3 is built from 15 residues. Germline trimming cut 3 bases from V and 5 bases from J; bases unmatched to any gene: 5. From germline, CDR1 is SGHNT and CDR2 YYREEE (reference sequence). In nucleotides, the CDR3 is TGTGCCAGCAGCTCCCGACTAGCGGGAGGCCACGAGCAGTACTTC. Protein sequence: CASSSRLAGGHEQYF. Combining the CDR3 with reference TRBV5-4 and TRBJ2-7 gives the whole variable domain ETGVTQSPTHLIKTRGQQVTLRCSSQSGHNTVSWYQQALGQGPQFIFQYYREEENGRGNFPPRFSGLQFPNYSSELNVNALELDDSALYLCASSSRLAGGHEQYFGPGTRLTVT.

The chain links TRBV6-5 to TRBJ1-2; D not certain. CDR1 and CDR2 from the germline V gene are MNHEY and SVGAGI. The CDR3 is 12 amino acids. V dropped 8 bases and J dropped 0 bases, with 7 bases sitting between them. The DNA for the CDR3 is TGTGCCAGCGCTCGAGCTAACTATGGCTACACCTTC. Amino acids: CASARANYGYTF.

The chain couples TRBV15 to TRBJ2-1; 7 bases agree with TRBD1. This CDR3 contains 14 residues. Germline V gene sequence: CDR1 LNHNV, CDR2 YYDKDF (reference sequence). V dropped 1 base and J dropped 9; count of bases not matched to a gene: 6. Here the CDR3 reads CATSRVQGPIEQFF. Here the CDR3 DNA reads TGTGCCACCAGCAGAGTACAGGGGCCAATTGAGCAGTTCTTC.

The CDR3 sequence: CASRDRVEETQYF. In nucleotides, the CDR3 is TGTGCCAGCAGGGACAGGGTGGAAGAGACCCAGTACTTC. This chain connects TRBV28 to TRBJ2-5, with 8 bases lining up with TRBD1. V trimming: 6 bases; J trimming: 3 bases; junction bases outside the gene matches: 3. The CDR3 has 13 amino acids. CDR1 is MDHEN and CDR2 is SYDVKM in the germline V gene.

The chain couples TRBV28 to TRBJ2-5, with D tentatively TRBD1 (6 bases). V was pared by 2 bases and J by 3 bases, with 10 bases between. Germline lookup yields CDR1 MDHEN and CDR2 SYDVKM. The CDR3 has 14 residues. The CDR3 nucleotides are TGTGCCAGCAGTTTAACAGGGAACGAAGAGACCCAGTACTTC. It specifies CASSLTGNEETQYF.

The genes are TRBV7-9 and TRBJ2-3; 13 bases are shared with TRBD2. CDR3 length equals 17 residues. V lost 5 bases, J lost 3 bases, and 8 bases stayed unmatched. CDR1 is SEHNR, CDR2 FQNEAQ, per germline (reference sequence). Here the CDR3 DNA reads TGTGCCAGCAGCCCCCCGGGACTAGCGGGACATACAGATACGCAGTATTTT. Amino acids: CASSPPGLAGHTDTQYF.

The CDR3 DNA reads as TGCGCCAGCAGCTTGGGGGGCGCAGGGCTCTCTCCCGGTGAGCAGTTCTTC. Protein product: CASSLGGAGLSPGEQFF. The rearrangement joins TRBV5-1 to TRBJ2-1, with D possibly TRBD1 on 5 matching bases. Trimming pared 0 bases from V and 9 bases from J, leaving 22 bases between. Germline V gene lookup returns CDR1 SGHRS and CDR2 YFSETQ. The CDR3 length is 17 residues.

The rearrangement uses TRBV10-3 and TRBJ2-3, with TRBD2 identical over 9 bases. The CDR3 spans 14 residues. V gave up 10 bases and J gave up 5 bases; unmatched junction bases: 10. The germline gives CDR1 ENHRY, CDR2 SYGVKD. The CDR3 DNA follows: TGTGCCACGCTAGCGGGGCCCCCTCAAGATACGCAGTATTTT. This sequence encodes CATLAGPPQDTQYF.

The J gene is TRBJ1-3, the V gene TRBV19; tentative D call: TRBD1 (5 bases). This CDR3 has 15 residues. Germline V CDR1 and CDR2: LNHDA, SQIVND (reference sequence). Trimming shortened V by 1 base and J by 0 bases, and 7 bases separated the two germline ends. CDR3 nucleotide sequence: TGTGCCAGTAGTATAGGACAGCCCTCTGGAAACACCATATATTTT. It encodes CASSIGQPSGNTIYF.

This chain joins TRBV28 and TRBJ2-7, with 7 bases fitting TRBD1. V gave up 7 bases and J gave up 3 bases; unmatched junction bases: 9. CDR3 size: 14 residues. The germline gives CDR1 MDHEN, CDR2 SYDVKM. The CDR3 is CASTLGQRIYEQYF. For the CDR3, the DNA is TGTGCCAGCACCCTGGGACAGCGGATCTACGAGCAGTACTTC.